These 32 T cell receptor beta chains share one sample of origin, sequenced in a study of shared clonotypes between healthy human individuals. CD8 cells regarded as naive lacked CD45RO, were positively chosen for CCR7, and omitted terminally differentiated effector memory CD45RA+ cells. Profiling relied on immunoSEQ multiplex PCR, and the TCRdb table lists in-frame clones only, not all of them. The sample holds 500,000 to 700,000 clones; roughly 95% are singletons and the top ten take approximately 0.11%. The sequenced material came from naive CD8+ T cells sorted from blood. These TCRs come from a woman in her twenties or thirties in good health.

The gene calls are TRBV7-9 and TRBJ1-2; no definite D call. From germline, CDR1 is SEHNR and CDR2 FQNEAQ (reference sequence). V shed 5 bases and J shed 8 bases, with 15 bases lying between them. The CDR3 sequence is 13 residues long. The CDR3 bases are TGTGCCAGCAGCCTCTCCAGCCTCGAGGGCTACACCTTC. It yields the protein CASSLSSLEGYTF.

The CDR3, as DNA: TGTGCCAGCAGCTTAGCGCAGGTGGGAGACAATGAGCAGTTCTTC. Its protein product is CASSLAQVGDNEQFF. The chain is built from TRBV7-8 and TRBJ2-1, with a possible D match to TRBD2 (5 bases). The V end lost 0 bases, the J end lost 5 bases, and 11 bases lay between the germline ends. CDR1 SGHVS and CDR2 FQNEAQ come from the germline V gene. The CDR3 is 15 amino acids.

The chain uses TRBV15 and TRBJ1-4; TRBD1 might be the D (6 bases). Germline-derived CDR1 and CDR2 are LNHNV and YYDKDF (reference sequence). Trimming took 7 bases from V and 7 from J, leaving 16 bases between them. This CDR3 contains 14 residues. DNA of the CDR3: TGTGCCACCACGATCGGGGGGCGCGGTGAAAAACTGTTTTTT. Its protein is CATTIGGRGEKLFF.

V usage is TRBV6-1 and J usage is TRBJ2-1, with 7 bases that match TRBD2. Germline CDR1 and CDR2: MNHNS and SASEGT. This CDR3 contains 14 residues. J was trimmed by 5 bases and V by 1 base; bases with no gene match: 2. For the CDR3, the DNA is TGTGCCAGCAGTGAAGTGGGGACTAACAATGAGCAGTTCTTC. Its protein product is CASSEVGTNNEQFF.

The J gene is TRBJ2-1, the V gene TRBV9; tentatively, D is TRBD2 (6 bases). CDR1 is SGDLS, CDR2 YYNGEE, per germline. The CDR3 totals 15 residues. Trimming shortened V by 0 bases and J by 3 bases, and 10 bases separated the two germline ends. CDR3: CASSVEASVYNEQFF. CDR3 nucleotide sequence: TGTGCCAGCAGCGTAGAGGCTAGCGTCTACAATGAGCAGTTCTTC.

V usage is TRBV19 and J usage is TRBJ2-7; D tentatively reads TRBD1 or TRBD2 (5 bases each). The V and J ends lost 3 bases and 2 bases respectively, with 11 bases between them. CDR1 LNHDA and CDR2 SQIVND come from the germline V gene (reference sequence). The CDR3 has 14 residues. The CDR3 loop is CASSIRTGPYEQYF. The CDR3 DNA reads TGTGCCAGTAGTATTCGGACGGGGCCCTACGAGCAGTACTTC. Based on the CDR3 plus reference TRBV19 and TRBJ2-7, the full variable domain is DGGITQSPKYLFRKEGQNVTLSCEQNLNHDAMYWYRQDPGQGLRLIYYSQIVNDFQKGDIAEGYSVSREKKESFPLTVTSAQKNPTAFYLCASSIRTGPYEQYFGPGTRLTVT.

The chain combines TRBV28 with TRBJ2-2; weak D call: TRBD1 (5 bases). The CDR3 sequence is 15 residues long. Trimming left V 2 bases short and J 4 bases short, with 11 bases between. The germline V gene encodes CDR1 MDHEN and CDR2 SYDVKM. CDR3 sequence reads: CASSLSPGSTGELFF. The CDR3 DNA reads TGTGCCAGCAGTTTAAGCCCAGGGTCCACCGGGGAGCTGTTTTTT.

This chain uses TRBV4-1 with TRBJ2-7, with 10 bases that match TRBD2. The germline V gene has CDR1 MGHRA and CDR2 YSYEKL. The length of the CDR3 is 14 residues. V shed 4 bases and J 3 bases; nucleotides not matched to a gene: 3. CDR3 sequence reads: CASSRTSGNYEQYF. The CDR3 DNA follows: TGCGCCAGCAGCCGAACTAGCGGGAACTACGAGCAGTACTTC.

The chain carries TRBV5-6 and TRBJ2-1; the match to TRBD1 covers 7 bases. The germline gives CDR1 SGHDT, CDR2 YYEEEE. CDR3 length: 14 amino acids. V shed 6 bases and J 5 bases; nucleotides not matched to a gene: 8. DNA for the CDR3: TGTGCCAGCAACCAGATGACAGGGAACAATGAGCAGTTCTTC. It encodes CASNQMTGNNEQFF.

V and J are TRBV11-2 and TRBJ1-3; D perhaps matches TRBD1 (5 bases). CDR3 length: 15 residues. From germline, CDR1 is SGHAT and CDR2 FQNNGV. Trimming pared 2 bases from V and 3 bases from J, leaving 11 bases between. The CDR3 region has the DNA TGTGCCAGCAGCTTAACAGGCCTTTTTGGAAACACCATATATTTT. Protein: CASSLTGLFGNTIYF.

The rearrangement links TRBV28 to TRBJ1-5; possible D gene TRBD1, 6 bases. Germline values: CDR1 MDHEN, CDR2 SYDVKM. V was cut by 7 bases and J by 5 bases, with 15 bases left in between. The CDR3 has 14 amino acids. CDR3 in amino acids: CASTLRTDDQPQHF. CDR3 in DNA: TGTGCCAGCACATTAAGGACAGACGATCAGCCCCAGCATTTT.

A few counts support this clone. The genes are TRBV29-1 and TRBJ1-4, with D perhaps matching TRBD1 (5 bases). This CDR3 region has 10 residues. V lost 7 bases and J 10 bases, leaving 10 bases between the germline ends. Germline assignment: CDR1 SQVTM and CDR2 ANQGSEA. The CDR3 DNA sequence: TGCAGCGGGTATGACAGAAAACTGTTTTTT. Translated, it gives CSGYDRKLFF.

The CDR3 is CASSLGTGTEQYF. For the CDR3, the DNA is TGTGCCAGCAGCTTGGGTACAGGGACCGAGCAGTACTTC. V is TRBV5-6 and J is TRBJ2-7, with D maybe TRBD1 (6 bases). The V end was cut by 0 bases, the J end by 6 bases, with 10 bases between. This CDR3 has 13 residues. Germline V gives CDR1 SGHDT, CDR2 YYEEEE.

The chain employs TRBV19 and TRBJ1-5; 9 bases align to TRBD1. The CDR3 consists of 15 residues. CDR1 and CDR2 (germline): LNHDA, SQIVND (reference sequence). The V and J ends lost 6 bases and 12 bases, in that order; junction bases with no gene match: 15. The CDR3 coding sequence is TGTGCCAGTAGGAAGGGACAGGGAGGGCACCATTTCCAGCATTTT. It translates to CASRKGQGGHHFQHF.

The V gene is TRBV28, the J gene TRBJ1-5; the D is unclear. Germline V lookup: CDR1 MDHEN, CDR2 SYDVKM. The CDR3 sequence is 14 residues long. V lost 3 bases and J 0 bases, leaving 6 bases between the germline ends. The DNA of the CDR3 is TGTGCCAGCAGTTTCCTCGATAGCAATCAGCCCCAGCATTTT. Translated, it gives CASSFLDSNQPQHF.

V is TRBV5-6 and J is TRBJ1-4; D is uncertain. Germline CDR1 reads SGHDT; CDR2 reads YYEEEE. Trimming removed 1 base at V and 7 bases at J, with 14 bases between. The CDR3 extends over 15 amino acids. Written as DNA, the CDR3 is TGTGCCAGCAGCTTGTGGCCCGGGAGGGCTGAAAAACTGTTTTTT. Translating it yields CASSLWPGRAEKLFF.

The V gene is TRBV14, the J gene TRBJ2-3; D is undetermined. CDR3 length equals 13 residues. The V and J ends lost 0 bases and 3 bases respectively, with 4 bases between them. Germline loops: CDR1 SGHDN, CDR2 FVKESK. The chain's CDR3 is CASSQDGTDTQYF. Here the CDR3 DNA reads TGTGCCAGCAGCCAAGACGGGACAGATACGCAGTATTTT.

The chain uses TRBV19 and TRBJ2-3, with 11 bases lining up with TRBD2. Germline values: CDR1 LNHDA, CDR2 SQIVND (reference sequence). The length of the CDR3 is 16 residues. V lost 5 bases, J lost 5 bases, and 9 bases stayed unmatched. This CDR3 reads CASSPLAGGPGDTQYF. The CDR3 DNA reads TGTGCCAGTAGTCCGTTAGCGGGAGGGCCTGGAGATACGCAGTATTTT. Using reference TRBV19 and TRBJ2-3 for the parts outside the CDR3, the full variable domain is DGGITQSPKYLFRKEGQNVTLSCEQNLNHDAMYWYRQDPGQGLRLIYYSQIVNDFQKGDIAEGYSVSREKKESFPLTVTSAQKNPTAFYLCASSPLAGGPGDTQYFGPGTRLTVL.

Comment on this clone: The junction shows a germline mismatch at one end, possibly a read error. The chain couples TRBV6-5 to TRBJ1-1; D uncertain. CDR1 is MNHEY, CDR2 SVGAGI, per germline. The CDR3 extends over 12 amino acids. CDR3 sequence: CASSYSEGAPYF. The CDR3 region has the DNA TGTGCCAGCAGTTACTCAGAGGGAGCGCCTTACTTT.

This chain connects TRBV2 to TRBJ2-3, with 7 bases that match TRBD1. Unmatched junction bases numbered 16, after V lost 2 bases and J lost 2 bases. The V gene's germline CDR1 is SNHLY and CDR2 FYNNEI. The CDR3 consists of 19 residues. The chain's CDR3 is CASSEPYSMRGLFTDTQYF. In DNA form, the CDR3 reads TGTGCCAGCAGTGAACCTTATAGTATGAGGGGGCTATTCACAGATACGCAGTATTTT. The full variable domain, in which reference TRBV2 and TRBJ2-3 provide the parts outside the CDR3, is EPEVTQTPSHQVTQMGQEVILRCVPISNHLYFYWYRQILGQKVEFLVSFYNNEISEKSEIFDDQFSVERPDGSNFTLKIRSTKLEDSAMYFCASSEPYSMRGLFTDTQYFGPGTRLTVL.

The chain uses TRBV5-4 and TRBJ2-7; TRBD1 matches at 9 bases. Germline lookup yields CDR1 SGHNT and CDR2 YYREEE (reference sequence). This CDR3 comprises 14 residues. Trimming took 4 bases from V and 4 from J; bases not matched to a gene: 6. This chain's CDR3 is CASSRDRVWYEQYF. The CDR3 nucleotides read TGTGCCAGCAGCCGGGACAGGGTTTGGTACGAGCAGTACTTC.

The CDR3 spells CASSEIVHEQYF. As DNA, the CDR3 is TGTGCCAGCAGTGAAATCGTCCACGAGCAGTACTTC. V usage is TRBV6-1 and J usage is TRBJ2-7; the D is unclear. From germline, CDR1 is MNHNS and CDR2 SASEGT. The CDR3 runs 12 residues. Deletions cut 2 bases from V and 5 bases from J, with 7 bases between.

The gene calls are TRBV7-3 and TRBJ2-1; no definite D call. Trimming removed 5 bases from V and 4 bases from J, with 12 bases in between. Germline V gives CDR1 SGHTA, CDR2 FQGTGA. This CDR3 contains 14 residues. The CDR3 region is CASSTSEGYNEQFF. The CDR3 coding sequence is TGTGCCAGCAGCACCTCGGAAGGATACAATGAGCAGTTCTTC. The full variable domain, rest sourced from reference TRBV7-3 and TRBJ2-1, is GAGVSQTPSNKVTEKGKYVELRCDPISGHTALYWYRQSLGQGPEFLIYFQGTGAADDSGLPNDRFFAVRPEGSVSTLKIQRTERGDSAVYLCASSTSEGYNEQFFGPGTRLTVL.

The chain combines TRBV9 with TRBJ2-1; D gene ambiguous. Trimming left V 0 bases short and J 8 bases short, with 6 bases between. This CDR3 contains 12 residues. Germline lookup yields CDR1 SGDLS and CDR2 YYNGEE. The CDR3 region has the DNA TGTGCCAGCAGCGTAGGCGAGGATGAGCAGTTCTTC. As protein: CASSVGEDEQFF.

The chain carries TRBV4-1 and TRBJ1-5, with 7 bases fitting TRBD1. The CDR3 is 18 amino acids. Germline values: CDR1 MGHRA, CDR2 YSYEKL. Trimming took 3 bases from V and 1 from J; bases not matched to a gene: 12. The CDR3: CASSQTPLGGESNQPQHF. The CDR3 DNA reads TGCGCCAGCAGCCAGACACCCCTAGGGGGCGAAAGCAATCAGCCCCAGCATTTT.

V and J are TRBV10-1 and TRBJ2-3; the match to TRBD2 covers 8 bases. V gave up 3 bases and J gave up 5 bases; unmatched junction bases: 7. The length of the CDR3 is 15 residues. Looked up from germline, CDR1 is WNHNN and CDR2 is SYGVQD (reference sequence). CDR3 region: CASSDPGLVEDTQYF. CDR3 in DNA: TGCGCCAGCAGTGACCCGGGACTAGTGGAAGATACGCAGTATTTT.

The genes are TRBV10-1 and TRBJ2-7; 8 bases agree with TRBD2. V dropped 3 bases and J dropped 3; count of bases not matched to a gene: 7. The germline V gene encodes CDR1 WNHNN and CDR2 SYGVQD (reference sequence). The CDR3 runs to 15 residues. Here the CDR3 DNA reads TGCGCCAGCAGTGACTCGAGCGGGAGAGGCTACGAGCAGTACTTC. Encoded protein: CASSDSSGRGYEQYF.

The chain uses TRBV6-1 and TRBJ2-7; D ambiguous. The CDR3 runs 14 residues. V lost 3 bases to trimming and J lost 2 bases, with 11 bases between them. Germline CDR1 is MNHNS and CDR2 is SASEGT. CDR3 sequence reads: CASSDYGVPYEQYF. CDR3 in DNA: TGTGCCAGCAGTGATTATGGGGTACCCTACGAGCAGTACTTC.

This clone turned up a few times. The V and J genes are TRBV9 and TRBJ2-7; 7 bases match TRBD2. In germline, CDR1 is SGDLS, CDR2 YYNGEE. Unmatched junction bases numbered 1, after V lost 2 bases and J lost 5 bases. This CDR3 region has 12 residues. CDR3 coding DNA: TGTGCCAGCAGCGTGCGGGAGAACGAGCAGTACTTC. Translation gives CASSVRENEQYF.

The V call is TRBV14, the J call TRBJ2-7; 7 nucleotides line up with TRBD1. The V and J ends lost 4 bases and 2 bases, in that order; junction bases with no gene match: 11. The germline CDR1 and CDR2 sequences are SGHDN and FVKESK. This CDR3 region has 16 residues. The CDR3 is CASSPRETGAAYEQYF. The CDR3 DNA is TGTGCCAGCAGCCCGAGGGAAACAGGGGCTGCCTACGAGCAGTACTTC. The complete variable domain, with remaining parts taken from reference TRBV14 and TRBJ2-7, reads EAGVTQFPSHSVIEKGQTVTLRCDPISGHDNLYWYRRVMGKEIKFLLHFVKESKQDESGMPNNRFLAERTGGTYSTLKVQPAELEDSGVYFCASSPRETGAAYEQYFGPGTRLTVT.

Notes on this clone: In the same sample, other DNA sequences code for this CDR3. The chain uses TRBV19 and TRBJ1-1; no clear D gene. The CDR3 covers 13 residues. Germline CDR1 and CDR2: LNHDA and SQIVND (reference sequence). Trimming removed 1 base from V and 3 bases from J, with 6 bases in between. The CDR3 reads CASSIGGDTEAFF. CDR3 DNA: TGTGCCAGTAGTATAGGGGGAGACACTGAAGCTTTCTTT.

The chain couples TRBV5-4 to TRBJ2-7; D unclear. Germline V gene lookup returns CDR1 SGHNT and CDR2 YYREEE (reference sequence). Trimming took off 0 bases at V and 3 bases at J, with 7 bases between the two ends. The CDR3 is made up of 13 amino acids. The DNA for the CDR3 is TGTGCCAGCAGCTTGGGGCACAACTACGAGCAGTACTTC. The encoded protein is CASSLGHNYEQYF. The whole variable domain, filled in from reference TRBV5-4 and TRBJ2-7, reads ETGVTQSPTHLIKTRGQQVTLRCSSQSGHNTVSWYQQALGQGPQFIFQYYREEENGRGNFPPRFSGLQFPNYSSELNVNALELDDSALYLCASSLGHNYEQYFGPGTRLTVT.